Listed below are T cell receptor beta chains from one sample, sequenced in a study of T cell responses to AZD1222 COVID-19 vaccine. Assay: immunoSEQ multiplex PCR; the TCRdb copy retains only in-frame clones and omits some. The sample has roughly 120,000 clones, around 89% seen once; the top ten hold roughly 4.4%. This specimen consisted of peripheral blood, obtained on day 0 of AZD1222 vaccination. Receptor source: an adult in good health. The CDR3 runs from the conserved cysteine through the conserved F or W. Fields, in order: V gene, D gene, CDR3 length, J gene, clone size, CDR3 DNA, CDR3 protein. A D gene is named only where the DNA matches it firmly. Size is omitted from some rows. Given values are once, few, many or a class for expanded clones.

TRBV27,.,13,TRBJ2-1,.,TGTGCCAGCAGCCCCCGTTCCTACAATGAGCAGTTCTTC,CASSPRSYNEQFF
TRBV3-1/TRBV3-2,.,12,TRBJ1-6,.,TGTGCCAGCAGCCGTACGCAGTCACCCCTCCACTTT,CASSRTQSPLHF
TRBV19,.,16,TRBJ1-6,.,TGTGCCAGTAGTCTCCGGGTAGGCACCTATAATTCACCCCTCCACTTT,CASSLRVGTYNSPLHF
TRBV18,.,14,TRBJ1-6,.,TGTGCCAGCTCACCATACGGTTATAATTCACCCCTCCACTTT,CASSPYGYNSPLHF
TRBV19,.,13,TRBJ2-5,.,TGTGCCAGTACAAGGGGGTGGGGAGAGACCCAGTACTTC,CASTRGWGETQYF
TRBV27,TRBD1,14,TRBJ1-5,.,TGTGCCAGCGCCACAGGGGATAGGAATCAGCCCCAGCATTTT,CASATGDRNQPQHF
TRBV24-1,TRBD1,16,TRBJ2-3,once,TGTGCCACCAGTGATTCTGGGACAGGAGTCACAGATACGCAGTATTTT,CATSDSGTGVTDTQYF
TRBV9,.,15,TRBJ2-7,few,TGTGCCAGCAGCGTAGAGGCGGGGCCTACCTACGAGCAGTACTTC,CASSVEAGPTYEQYF
TRBV5-6,.,13,TRBJ1-1,.,TGTGCCAGCAGCTTTTCGCAGAACACTGAAGCTTTCTTT,CASSFSQNTEAFF
TRBV13,TRBD1,17,TRBJ1-3,.,TGTGCCAGCAGCACCAGGGACAGGGGCTTTTCTGGAAACACCATATATTTT,CASSTRDRGFSGNTIYF
TRBV30,TRBD2,15,TRBJ2-7,.,TGTGCCTGGAGTGTGCATGGAGCGGGGCTCTACGAGCAGTACTTC,CAWSVHGAGLYEQYF
TRBV5-1,TRBD2,15,TRBJ2-2,.,TGCGCCAGCAGCACGACTAGCGGGAAGGTCGGGGAGCTGTTTTTT,CASSTTSGKVGELFF
TRBV11-2,.,18,TRBJ2-7,.,TGTGCCAGCAGCTTAGGGAGCCCGGGGACTCCTCCCTCCTACGAGCAGTACTTC,CASSLGSPGTPPSYEQYF
TRBV4-1,TRBD2,15,TRBJ2-7,.,TGCGCCAGCAGCCAACCAACTAGCGGTACCTACGAGCAGTACTTC,CASSQPTSGTYEQYF
TRBV4-3,.,16,TRBJ1-4,few,TGCGCCAGCAGCCAAGGGACCGGGAGGACTAATGAAAAACTGTTTTTT,CASSQGTGRTNEKLFF
TRBV28,.,14,TRBJ1-2,.,TGTGCCAGCAGGTTCCGAGACACCAACTATGGCTACACCTTC,CASRFRDTNYGYTF
TRBV29-1,.,15,TRBJ2-5,.,TGCAGCGTTGAAAATGGAAGGCTAGGGGCAGAGACCCAGTACTTC,CSVENGRLGAETQYF
TRBV3-1/TRBV3-2,TRBD1,14,TRBJ1-2,.,TGTGCCAGCACCCGGACAGGGGCCAACTATGGCTACACCTTC,CASTRTGANYGYTF
TRBV4-1,.,17,TRBJ1-5,.,TGCGCCAGCAGCCAAGGAGTGACAGACCTTAGCAATCAGCCCCAGCATTTT,CASSQGVTDLSNQPQHF
TRBV11-2,.,14,TRBJ2-7,.,TGTGCCAGCAGCTTAGATGGGATCGGCTACGAGCAGTACTTC,CASSLDGIGYEQYF
TRBV25-1,.,14,TRBJ2-3,.,TGTGCCACCCAGAAGGGAGTGGGCACAGATACGCAGTATTTT,CATQKGVGTDTQYF
TRBV5-1,.,14,TRBJ1-4,.,TGCGCCAGCAGCCTAGGAGGGGCGGGTGAAAAACTGTTTTTT,CASSLGGAGEKLFF
TRBV27,.,13,TRBJ1-1,few,TGTGCCAGCAGTTTAAAAGAGGGAACTGAAGCTTTCTTT,CASSLKEGTEAFF
TRBV15,TRBD1,16,TRBJ2-2,.,TGTGCCACCAGCAGAGAGGGACAGGGGGGAGACGGGGAGCTGTTTTTT,CATSREGQGGDGELFF
TRBV27,TRBD1,17,TRBJ1-2,.,TGTGCCAGCAGTTTTCTCTCCGGGACAGGAGTTAACTATGGCTACACCTTC,CASSFLSGTGVNYGYTF
TRBV2,TRBD1,14,TRBJ1-2,.,TGTGCCAGCAGGATCGGACAGGGGCACTATGGCTACACCTTC,CASRIGQGHYGYTF
TRBV15,.,14,TRBJ2-7,once,TGTGCCACCAGCAGAGATAGGAACTCCTACGAGCAGTACTTC,CATSRDRNSYEQYF
TRBV7-3,TRBD1,15,TRBJ2-1,.,TGTGCCAGCAGCGTAACCGGGACAGGGGGCAATGAGCAGTTCTTC,CASSVTGTGGNEQFF
TRBV28,.,14,TRBJ2-5,.,TGTGCCAGCAGTTTATTCGCTCCTCAAGAGACCCAGTACTTC,CASSLFAPQETQYF
TRBV3-1/TRBV3-2,.,15,TRBJ2-1,.,TGTGCCAGCAGCAGAGCGCCAGGGCGGCACAATGAGCAGTTCTTC,CASSRAPGRHNEQFF
TRBV12-5,.,14,TRBJ2-7,once,TGTGCTAGTGGTTTGGGAACAGGGTCGGACGAGCAGTACTTC,CASGLGTGSDEQYF
TRBV27,.,13,TRBJ2-3,few,TGTGCCAGCAGCCGGGAGTTACCAGATACGCAGTATTTT,CASSRELPDTQYF
TRBV4-3,TRBD1,15,TRBJ2-3,.,TGCGCCAGCAGCCAAGATGGGACAGGGACAGATACGCAGTATTTT,CASSQDGTGTDTQYF
TRBV5-5,TRBD1,14,TRBJ1-1,.,TGTGCCAGCAGCCCGACAGGGACGAACACTGAAGCTTTCTTT,CASSPTGTNTEAFF